Shown below are 28 T cell receptor beta chains from a single sample sequenced in a study of beta chain features in type 1 diabetes. Reverse transcribing all isolated RNA meant expressed TCRB transcripts were sequenced. Method: immunoSEQ multiplex PCR; TCRdb's copy keeps in-frame clones and lacks some. The sample has 350,000 or so clones; around 20% are singletons. The sample taken for sequencing was naive CD4+ T cells from blood. The origin of the receptors is a woman aged 18-30 years in good health.

The chain joins TRBV4-1 to TRBJ1-5, with no clear D. Deletions cut 4 bases from V and 0 bases from J, with 16 bases between. The germline CDR1 and CDR2 sequences are MGHRA and YSYEKL. This CDR3 comprises 17 residues. The CDR3 here is CASSPRVRTVSNQPQHF. For the CDR3, the DNA is TGCGCCAGCAGCCCGAGGGTCCGGACCGTTAGCAATCAGCCCCAGCATTTT.

The chain combines TRBV7-2 with TRBJ1-1; a weak D match, TRBD1 (6 bases). V was pared by 5 bases and J by 8 bases, with 15 bases between. In germline, CDR1 is SGHTA, CDR2 FQGNSA. The CDR3 length is 13 residues. CDR3 loop: CASSARGGEEAFF. The CDR3 coding sequence is TGTGCCAGCAGCGCCCGAGGGGGAGAGGAAGCTTTCTTT.

This clone has only a few counts. V is TRBV7-2 and J is TRBJ2-2, with 9 bases aligning to TRBD2. V shed 4 bases and J 5 bases; nucleotides not matched to a gene: 5. Germline-derived CDR1 and CDR2 are SGHTA and FQGNSA. This CDR3 region has 15 residues. The CDR3 loop reads CASSWAAGGTGELFF. CDR3 DNA sequence: TGTGCCAGCAGCTGGGCGGCGGGAGGGACCGGGGAGCTGTTTTTT.

The chain employs TRBV6-1 and TRBJ2-1, with TRBD1 identical over 7 bases. The trim removed 4 bases at V and 3 bases at J, leaving 6 bases unmatched. This CDR3 spans 15 amino acids. CDR1 MNHNS and CDR2 SASEGT come from the germline V gene. CDR3 amino acids: CASSGRQGNYNEQFF. CDR3 nucleotides: TGTGCCAGCAGTGGGAGACAGGGTAACTACAATGAGCAGTTCTTC.

This chain connects TRBV7-9 to TRBJ1-5; D is uncertain. The CDR3 has 15 residues. V lost 4 bases, J lost 4 bases, and 14 bases lay in between. In germline, CDR1 is SEHNR, CDR2 FQNEAQ (reference sequence). CDR3 bases: TGTGCCAGCAGCTCAGGAGGGCTTATAAATCAGCCCCAGCATTTT. Amino acids: CASSSGGLINQPQHF.

This clone has just a few counts. This sequence joins TRBV29-1 and TRBJ2-1; 8 bases are a match to TRBD1. This CDR3 comprises 11 residues. Germline-derived CDR1 and CDR2 are SQVTM and ANQGSEA. V gave up 7 bases and J gave up 7 bases; unmatched junction bases: 3. The CDR3 here is CSARTGNEQFF. For the CDR3, the DNA is TGCAGCGCCCGGACAGGGAATGAGCAGTTCTTC.

The rearrangement joins TRBV9 to TRBJ2-5, with 8 bases identical to TRBD2. J lost 5 bases, V lost 4 bases, and 7 bases had no gene match. This CDR3 is built from 14 residues. CDR1 and CDR2 (germline): SGDLS, YYNGEE. In DNA form, the CDR3 reads TGTGCCAGCAGCTCGGGGGGGCAAGGGGAGACCCAGTACTTC. It encodes CASSSGGQGETQYF.

V usage is TRBV7-2 and J usage is TRBJ2-7; 12 nucleotides align to TRBD1. The J segment lost 4 bases and the V segment lost 0 bases, leaving 4 bases of the junction unmatched. This CDR3 has 16 residues. Germline loops: CDR1 SGHTA, CDR2 FQGNSA. The CDR3 region is CASSLARGQGAYEQYF. In DNA, the CDR3 is TGTGCCAGCAGCTTAGCGCGGGGACAGGGGGCGTACGAGCAGTACTTC.

This rearrangement joins TRBV2 to TRBJ2-3; D is possibly TRBD2 (6 bases). V lost 8 bases and J 1 base, leaving 10 bases between the germline ends. The CDR3 has 13 amino acids. CDR1 is SNHLY and CDR2 is FYNNEI in the germline V gene. As DNA, the CDR3 is TGTGCCAGCTCGGGGGTCGGCACAGATACGCAGTATTTT. Translating it yields CASSGVGTDTQYF.

This clone was observed a handful of times. The V call is TRBV19, the J call TRBJ1-2; possibly TRBD1 for D (5 bases). The CDR3 length is 13 residues. V lost 9 bases to trimming and J lost 8 bases, with 19 bases between them. Per the germline V gene, CDR1 is LNHDA and CDR2 is SQIVND (reference sequence). The CDR3 region is CASDSHGNRGYTF. CDR3 nucleotides: TGTGCCAGCGACAGTCATGGCAATCGGGGCTACACCTTC.

This chain uses TRBV6-6 with TRBJ1-6, with D unresolved. Trimming removed 4 bases at V and 7 bases at J, with 5 bases between. This CDR3 has 12 amino acids. CDR1 and CDR2 (germline): MNHNY, SVGAGI (reference sequence). DNA of the CDR3: TGTGCCAGCAGTTCCATGAATTCACCCCTCCACTTT. Translated: CASSSMNSPLHF.

This clone was seen just once. This chain joins TRBV30 and TRBJ1-5; the D gene is possibly TRBD1 (6 bases). The CDR3 is 13 amino acids. Trimming removed 1 base from V and 9 bases from J, with 13 bases in between. Germline V gene data show CDR1 as GTSNPN and CDR2 as SVGIG (reference sequence). The CDR3 loop reads CAWSEGDGRPQHF. As DNA, the CDR3 is TGTGCCTGGAGTGAGGGGGACGGAAGGCCCCAGCATTTT.

CDR3 sequence: CASSLAGTLSYEQYF. DNA of the CDR3: TGTGCCAGCAGCCTTGCAGGGACACTATCCTACGAGCAGTACTTC. V usage is TRBV5-6 and J usage is TRBJ2-7; a possible D gene is TRBD1 (6 bases). V shed 4 bases and J shed 1 base, with 15 bases lying between them. Germline V lookup: CDR1 SGHDT, CDR2 YYEEEE. The CDR3 sequence is 15 residues long.

The genes are TRBV2 and TRBJ1-5, with D possibly TRBD1 on 5 matching bases. The CDR3 has 13 amino acids. Trimming took 4 bases from V and 7 from J, leaving 11 bases between them. Germline V gene data show CDR1 as SNHLY and CDR2 as FYNNEI. CDR3 loop: CASSGQGGQPQHF. CDR3 coding DNA: TGTGCCAGCAGTGGGCAGGGAGGACAGCCCCAGCATTTT.

Only a few counts were recorded for this clone. The rearrangement uses TRBV18 and TRBJ1-2; no definite D call. Trimming took 0 bases from V and 2 from J, leaving 13 bases between them. The CDR3 runs to 16 residues. Germline V gene sequence: CDR1 KGHSH, CDR2 LQKENI. The CDR3 DNA sequence: TGTGCCAGCTCACCACCCTCGGGGAATGGGAACTATGGCTACACCTTC. Protein sequence: CASSPPSGNGNYGYTF.

Worth noting for this clone: The same CDR3 also results from other DNA sequences found in this sample. V is TRBV29-1 and J is TRBJ1-1; D gene unclear. Germline values: CDR1 SQVTM, CDR2 ANQGSEA. CDR3 length: 13 amino acids. V was pared by 4 bases and J by 0 bases, with 9 bases between. Here the CDR3 DNA reads TGCAGCGTTGCCGGGAGATTGAACACTGAAGCTTTCTTT. Protein sequence: CSVAGRLNTEAFF. The full variable domain, completed using reference TRBV29-1 and TRBJ1-1, is SAVISQKPSRDICQRGTSLTIQCQVDSQVTMMFWYRQQPGQSLTLIATANQGSEATYESGFVIDKFPISRPNLTFSTLTVSNMSPEDSSIYLCSVAGRLNTEAFFGQGTRLTVV.

This clone was detected a few times. The chain couples TRBV30 to TRBJ1-2; 7 bases agree with TRBD1. The germline CDR1 and CDR2 sequences are GTSNPN and SVGIG (reference sequence). CDR3 length equals 13 residues. J gave up 5 bases and V 0 bases, and 3 bases lay outside the gene matches. CDR3 protein: CAWSVRDSYGYTF. The CDR3, as DNA: TGTGCCTGGAGTGTCCGGGACAGTTATGGCTACACCTTC.

The V call is TRBV13, the J call TRBJ2-4; 7 positions match TRBD1. Trimming at V came to 0 bases and at J to 13 bases, leaving 9 bases not matched to a gene. Looked up from germline, CDR1 is PRHDT and CDR2 is FYEKMQ (reference sequence). The CDR3 has 14 amino acids. CDR3 bases: TGTGCCAGCAGCTTAGGCCGGCGACAGGGCCAACAGTACTTC. Translated: CASSLGRRQGQQYF.

In DNA, the CDR3 is TGTGCCAGCAGCCCTTGGGGGCGTGCAGATACGCAGTATTTT. Its translation: CASSPWGRADTQYF. J is TRBJ2-3 and V is TRBV13, with a possible D match to TRBD1 (6 bases). The length of the CDR3 is 14 residues. V was clipped by 5 bases and J by 4 bases, with 13 bases between them. Germline-derived CDR1 and CDR2 are PRHDT and FYEKMQ (reference sequence). Looking up the rest from reference TRBV13 and TRBJ2-3 gives the full variable domain: AAGVIQSPRHLIKEKRETATLKCYPIPRHDTVYWYQQGPGQDPQFLISFYEKMQSDKGSIPDRFSAQQFSDYHSELNMSSLELGDSALYFCASSPWGRADTQYFGPGTRLTVL.

This clone was found a few times. Other DNA sequences in the sample encode the same CDR3. The CDR3 sequence: CSVVRGEKLFF. The CDR3 DNA sequence: TGCAGCGTTGTGCGGGGAGAAAAACTGTTTTTT. The gene calls are TRBV29-1 and TRBJ1-4; D remains ambiguous. Germline values: CDR1 SQVTM, CDR2 ANQGSEA. V was cut by 4 bases and J by 8 bases, with 8 bases left in between. The CDR3 is made up of 11 amino acids.

The gene calls are TRBV18 and TRBJ2-5, with 7 nucleotides matching TRBD1. The germline V gene encodes CDR1 KGHSH and CDR2 LQKENI. The CDR3 sequence is 15 residues long. V lost 0 bases and J lost 1; bases outside the gene matches: 2. CDR3 sequence: CASSPPGQPQETQYF. The CDR3 DNA is TGTGCCAGCTCACCACCGGGACAGCCCCAAGAGACCCAGTACTTC. Full variable domain (remainder filled in from reference TRBV18 and TRBJ2-5): NAGVMQNPRHLVRRRGQEARLRCSPMKGHSHVYWYRQLPEEGLKFMVYLQKENIIDESGMPKERFSAEFPKEGPSILRIQQVVRGDSAAYFCASSPPGQPQETQYFGPGTRLLVL.

The V gene is TRBV28, the J gene TRBJ1-1; 9 positions agree with TRBD1. Losses at the gene ends were 4 bases for V and 8 bases for J; bases not matched to a gene: 14. Germline V gene data show CDR1 as MDHEN and CDR2 as SYDVKM. The CDR3 extends over 16 amino acids. This CDR3 reads CASSSSPGQGYAEAFF. As DNA, the CDR3 is TGTGCCAGCAGTTCTTCCCCGGGACAGGGCTACGCCGAAGCTTTCTTT.

This clone was detected only a few times. The chain combines TRBV7-9 with TRBJ2-1; tentatively, D is TRBD2 (6 bases). Germline CDR1 and CDR2: SEHNR and FQNEAQ (reference sequence). The CDR3 loop spans 13 amino acids. V shed 3 bases and J shed 9 bases, with 12 bases lying between them. Written as DNA, the CDR3 is TGTGCCAGCAGCTTGCGGGGAGCGTTTGAGCAGTTCTTC. It codes for CASSLRGAFEQFF.

The chain combines TRBV5-4 with TRBJ2-3, with 9 bases aligning to TRBD2. The germline V gene has CDR1 SGHNT and CDR2 YYREEE (reference sequence). After removal of 2 bases from V and 3 bases from J, the junction contained 16 bases not matched to a gene. This CDR3 is built from 19 residues. CDR3 in DNA: TGTGCCAGCAGCTTCCAGCTTCCAGCGGGGGGACGGGCGACAGATACGCAGTATTTT. It is translated as CASSFQLPAGGRATDTQYF.

The chain links TRBV7-9 to TRBJ1-1, with D perhaps matching TRBD1 (6 bases). Trimming removed 3 bases from V and 4 bases from J, with 9 bases in between. The CDR3 sequence is 13 residues long. CDR1 SEHNR and CDR2 FQNEAQ come from the germline V gene (reference sequence). In nucleotides, the CDR3 is TGTGCCAGCAGCTTTTTAGGGGGCACTGAAGCTTTCTTT. This translates into CASSFLGGTEAFF.

The gene calls are TRBV4-3 and TRBJ2-7, with D possibly TRBD1 on 6 matching bases. Trimming left V 0 bases short and J 1 base short, with 16 bases between. CDR3 length: 17 amino acids. The V gene's germline CDR1 is LGHNA and CDR2 YSLEER. CDR3 region: CASSQDAHGQGSYEQYF. The CDR3 region has the DNA TGCGCCAGCAGCCAAGATGCCCACGGTCAGGGGTCCTACGAGCAGTACTTC.

The V and J genes are TRBV2 and TRBJ1-2; TRBD1 matches at 7 bases. Germline CDR1 is SNHLY and CDR2 is FYNNEI. The CDR3 has 13 residues. Unmatched junction bases numbered 11, after V lost 6 bases and J lost 10 bases. The CDR3 spells CASSLQPGQIYTF. Here the CDR3 DNA reads TGTGCCAGCAGCCTACAACCGGGACAGATCTACACCTTC.

This rearrangement joins TRBV30 to TRBJ1-5, with D possibly being TRBD1 (5 bases). The V end was cut by 5 bases, the J end by 0 bases, with 8 bases between. The CDR3 runs to 13 residues. The V gene's germline CDR1 is GTSNPN and CDR2 SVGIG (reference sequence). The CDR3: CAWQGDSNQPQHF. In DNA, the CDR3 is TGTGCCTGGCAAGGGGATAGCAATCAGCCCCAGCATTTT.